This TCR beta chain was documented in a study of blood T cell repertoires in acute mononucleosis (dated by TCRdb to about 2020). Broadly, across the study: Acute-phase samples were taken within 2 weeks of symptom onset, representing the primary response. A mean blood EBV load of approximately 4 log10 genome copies per million B cells was observed during acute infection, and a mean blood EBV load of roughly 2.5 was observed at convalescence. In acute infection, YVL-BR-specific cells made up a mean of about 2.1% of blood CD8 T cells and GLC-BM-specific cells made up a mean of approximately 1.1%. What the study reported, not specific to this receptor: Although only about 9% of unique acute clonotypes carried over into convalescence, these persisting clonotypes made up most of the response, and the remainder were seemingly replaced by new, diverse de novo clonotypes. Both chains seemed to play a part in GLC-BM selection, with public TCRbeta motifs on BV14-BJ2 and BV20-BJ1 appearing together with a TCRalpha motif on AV5-AJ31. With just three donors in the cohort, the group averages were based on very few individuals. Because only a fraction of each donor's blood was analyzed, sampling error might partly explain the low overlap between acute and convalescent clonotypes.

To note about this clone: Only one base separates this from a far larger clonotype, so it likely reflects a read error.

Sample time point, as interpreted from the label and publication: acute infectious mononucleosis, at clinical presentation within 2 weeks of symptom onset (visit 1). Over the course of primary infection, this study followed CD8 T cell responses against two immunodominant EBV epitopes, BRLF1 109 (YVL-BR) and BMLF1 280 (GLC-BM). A positive serum heterophile antibody test and EBV viral capsid antigen-specific IgM indicated primary EBV infection. As a first step, magnetic positive selection (MACS) was used to enrich total CD8 T cells from the PBMCs. A FACSAria III was used to sort live CD3+ CD8+ tetramer+ cells to a purity above 95%. Cells were sorted with a PE-conjugated tetramer loaded with the BMLF1 280-288 peptide. After tetramer sorting, TCR repertoires of EBV epitope-specific CD8 T cells were deep-sequenced directly ex vivo at acute infection and at convalescence. Donors were three people aged roughly 18 to 30 with clinical acute infectious mononucleosis and laboratory evidence of primary EBV infection. Heparinized peripheral blood was drawn at clinical presentation with mononucleosis symptoms and again about 6 months later. Ficoll-Paque density gradient centrifugation was used to isolate PBMCs.

V is shortened by 6 bases, J by 9 bases, and the region joining them spans 15 bases. The CDR3 spans 13 residues, from the cysteine through the phenylalanine. Only the CDR3 DNA stays, 39 bases, in frame from base 1. The germline V gene gives CDR1 as SNHLY and CDR2 as FYNNEI. For TCR profiling, total RNA from at least 8,000 sorted tetramer+ CD8 T cells was reverse transcribed into cDNA. CDR3 regions were amplified by PCR with primers annealing to V and J regions, adding unique molecular identifiers to track templates. Profiling of the TCRalpha and TCRbeta chains was done on the immunoSEQ platform, including the sequencing and error-correction standards of that platform. The study's own analysis went as follows. Clonal copy numbers were corrected for sequencing and PCR errors, and IMGT conventions were followed to define CDR3s. Analysis was limited to productive rearrangements and used immunoSEQ Analyzer versions 2.0 and 3.0, and gene-pairing frequencies were further processed in Microsoft Excel. Circos plots were used to visualize V-J pairings, and MEME together with a custom motifSearch program was used to find CDR3 motifs. The probability of generation of TCR sequences was calculated using the OLGA algorithm. Clonotypes found at both visits were termed persistent, clonotypes found only in the acute phase were termed nonpersistent, and clonotypes found only at convalescence were termed de novo. A public TCR was defined as an amino acid clonotype used by more than one donor. Here the immuneACCESS table is served through TCRdb, limited to in-frame sequences with V and J called. Missing clones are a known gap in these copies; in checked studies unresolved V genes cover under half, and the rest lacks a known reason. That table gives V, J and clone size, and the DNA gave D and trimming. Present in this sample are about 1,300 clones, less than 30% of which were seen just once. The ten largest clones take up about half of the sample.

The clonotype originates from a woman between 18 and 30 years old with infectious mononucleosis caused by EBV. The sample consisted of EBV GLC epitope tetramer+ CD8+ T cells sorted from PBMCs, taken during acute infectious mononucleosis. The sample's cell subset or site label, decoded: CD8 T cells binding tetramer with EBV BMLF1 280-288 peptide (GLC-BM). The chain is encoded by TRBV2 joined to TRBJ2-4, with a tentative D gene TRBD2 over 6 matching bases. The CDR3 in this case is CASSQSPGGIQYF. The sequence in DNA is TGTGCCAGCAGCCAGTCTCCCGGGGGCATTCAGTACTTC.